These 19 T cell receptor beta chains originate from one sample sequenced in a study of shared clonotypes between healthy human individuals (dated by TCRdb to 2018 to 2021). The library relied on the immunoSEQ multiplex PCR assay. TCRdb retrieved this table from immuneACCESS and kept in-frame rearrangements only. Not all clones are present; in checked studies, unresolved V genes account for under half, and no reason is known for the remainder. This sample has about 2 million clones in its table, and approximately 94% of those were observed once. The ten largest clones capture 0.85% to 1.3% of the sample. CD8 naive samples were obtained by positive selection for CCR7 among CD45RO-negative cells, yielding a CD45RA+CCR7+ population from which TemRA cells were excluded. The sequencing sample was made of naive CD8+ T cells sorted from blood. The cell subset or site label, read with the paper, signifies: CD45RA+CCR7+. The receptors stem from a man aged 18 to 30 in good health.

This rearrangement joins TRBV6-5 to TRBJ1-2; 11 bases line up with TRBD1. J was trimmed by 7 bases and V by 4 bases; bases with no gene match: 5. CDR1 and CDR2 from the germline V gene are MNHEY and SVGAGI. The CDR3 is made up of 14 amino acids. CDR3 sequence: CASSWTGGEGGYTF. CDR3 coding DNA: TGTGCCAGCAGTTGGACAGGGGGCGAGGGTGGCTACACCTTC.

CDR3 nucleotides: TGTGCCATCAGTGAGGTAGCGGGGGCAGATACGCAGTATTTT. Translated, it gives CAISEVAGADTQYF. The chain employs TRBV10-3 and TRBJ2-3; 9 positions agree with TRBD2. Germline V gene data show CDR1 as ENHRY and CDR2 as SYGVKD. J gave up 4 bases and V 2 bases, and 1 base lay outside the gene matches. The CDR3 extends over 14 amino acids.

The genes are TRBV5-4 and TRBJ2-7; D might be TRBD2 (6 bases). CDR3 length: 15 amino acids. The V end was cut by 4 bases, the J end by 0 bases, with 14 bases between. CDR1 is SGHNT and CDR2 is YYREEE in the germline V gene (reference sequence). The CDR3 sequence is CASSGGTESSYEQYF. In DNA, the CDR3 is TGTGCCAGCAGCGGGGGGACCGAGAGCTCCTACGAGCAGTACTTC.

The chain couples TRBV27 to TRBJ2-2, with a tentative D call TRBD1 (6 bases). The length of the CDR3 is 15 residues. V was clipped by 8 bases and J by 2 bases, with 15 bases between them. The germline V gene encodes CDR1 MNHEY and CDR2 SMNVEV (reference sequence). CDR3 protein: CASQPDRSNTGELFF. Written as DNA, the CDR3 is TGTGCCAGCCAACCTGACAGGAGCAACACCGGGGAGCTGTTTTTT.

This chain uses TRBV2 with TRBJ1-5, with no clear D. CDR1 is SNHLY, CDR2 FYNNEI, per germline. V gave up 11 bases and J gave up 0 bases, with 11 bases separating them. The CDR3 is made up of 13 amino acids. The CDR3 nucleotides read TGTGCCTCGAGAGGTTATAGCAATCAGCCCCAGCATTTT. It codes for CASRGYSNQPQHF. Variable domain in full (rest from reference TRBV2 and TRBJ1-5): EPEVTQTPSHQVTQMGQEVILRCVPISNHLYFYWYRQILGQKVEFLVSFYNNEISEKSEIFDDQFSVERPDGSNFTLKIRSTKLEDSAMYFCASRGYSNQPQHFGDGTRLSIL.

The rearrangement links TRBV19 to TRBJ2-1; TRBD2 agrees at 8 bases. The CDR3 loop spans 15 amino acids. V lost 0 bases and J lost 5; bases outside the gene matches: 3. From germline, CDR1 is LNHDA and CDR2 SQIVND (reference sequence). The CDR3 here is CASSIDREGNNEQFF. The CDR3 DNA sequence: TGTGCCAGTAGTATAGACCGGGAGGGGAACAATGAGCAGTTCTTC.

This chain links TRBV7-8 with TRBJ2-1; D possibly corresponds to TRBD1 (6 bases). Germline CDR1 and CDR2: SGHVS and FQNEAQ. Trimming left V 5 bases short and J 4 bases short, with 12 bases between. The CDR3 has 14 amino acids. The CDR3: CASSPLTGYNEQFF. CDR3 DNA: TGTGCCAGCAGCCCCTTGACAGGTTACAATGAGCAGTTCTTC.

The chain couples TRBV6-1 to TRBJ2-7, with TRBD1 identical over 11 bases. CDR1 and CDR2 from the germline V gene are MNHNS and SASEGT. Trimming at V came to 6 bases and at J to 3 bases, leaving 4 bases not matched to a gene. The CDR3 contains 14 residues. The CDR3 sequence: CASRAGTGGYEQYF. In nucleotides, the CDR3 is TGTGCCAGCAGAGCCGGGACAGGGGGCTACGAGCAGTACTTC.

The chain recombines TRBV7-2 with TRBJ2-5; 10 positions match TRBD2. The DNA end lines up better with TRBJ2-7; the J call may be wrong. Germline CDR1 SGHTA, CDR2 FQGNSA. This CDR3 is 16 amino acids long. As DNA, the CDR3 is TGTGCCAGCAGCCCTCGGCTAGCGGGAGCGGCATACGAGCAGTACTTC. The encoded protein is CASSPRLAGAAYEQYF.

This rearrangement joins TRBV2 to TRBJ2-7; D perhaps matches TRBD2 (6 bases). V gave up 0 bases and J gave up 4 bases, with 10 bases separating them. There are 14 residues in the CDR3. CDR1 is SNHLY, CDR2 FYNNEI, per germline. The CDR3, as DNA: TGTGCCAGCAGTGAAGCGCTGGGGACTTACGAGCAGTACTTC. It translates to CASSEALGTYEQYF.

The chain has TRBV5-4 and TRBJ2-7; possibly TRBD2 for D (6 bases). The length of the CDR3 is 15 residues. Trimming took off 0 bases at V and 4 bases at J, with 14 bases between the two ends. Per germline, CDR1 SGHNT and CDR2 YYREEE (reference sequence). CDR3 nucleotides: TGTGCCAGCAGCTTGGATCCGGGAGACCCTTACGAGCAGTACTTC. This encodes CASSLDPGDPYEQYF.

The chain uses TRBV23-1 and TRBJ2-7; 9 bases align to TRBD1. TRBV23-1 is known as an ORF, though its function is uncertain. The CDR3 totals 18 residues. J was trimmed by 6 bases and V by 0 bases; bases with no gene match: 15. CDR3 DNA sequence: TGCGCCAGCAGTCAATCGGGACCCTTAAGACAGGGGGGAAGCGAGCAGTACTTC. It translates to CASSQSGPLRQGGSEQYF.

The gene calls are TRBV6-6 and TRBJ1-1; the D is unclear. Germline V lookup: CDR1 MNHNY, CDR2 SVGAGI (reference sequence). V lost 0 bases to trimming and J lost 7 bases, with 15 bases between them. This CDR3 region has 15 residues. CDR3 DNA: TGTGCCAGCAGTTACTCGGTTGACCCTCGGGGTGAAGCTTTCTTT. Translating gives CASSYSVDPRGEAFF.

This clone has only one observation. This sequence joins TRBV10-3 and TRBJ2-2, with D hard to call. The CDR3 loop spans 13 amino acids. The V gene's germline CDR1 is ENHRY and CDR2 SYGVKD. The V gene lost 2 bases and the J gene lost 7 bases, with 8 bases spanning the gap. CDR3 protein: CAISEGRRGELFF. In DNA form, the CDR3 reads TGTGCCATCAGTGAGGGTAGGCGCGGGGAGCTGTTTTTT.

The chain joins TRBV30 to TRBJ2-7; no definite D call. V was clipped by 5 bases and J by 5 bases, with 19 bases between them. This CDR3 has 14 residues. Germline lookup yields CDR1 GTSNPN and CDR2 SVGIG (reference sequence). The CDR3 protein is CAWGAENHNDEQYF. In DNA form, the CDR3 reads TGTGCCTGGGGCGCAGAGAATCACAATGACGAGCAGTACTTC.

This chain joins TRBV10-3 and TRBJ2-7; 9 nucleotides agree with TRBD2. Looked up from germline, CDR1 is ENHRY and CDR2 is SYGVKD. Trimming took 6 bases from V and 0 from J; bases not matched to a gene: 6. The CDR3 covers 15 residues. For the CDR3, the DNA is TGTGCCATCAGGGTTCTAGCGGGGACCTCCTACGAGCAGTACTTC. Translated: CAIRVLAGTSYEQYF.

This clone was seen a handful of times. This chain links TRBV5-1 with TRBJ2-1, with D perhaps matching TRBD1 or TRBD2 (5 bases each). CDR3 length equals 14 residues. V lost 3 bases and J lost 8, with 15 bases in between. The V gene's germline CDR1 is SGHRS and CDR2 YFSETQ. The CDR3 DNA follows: TGCGCCAGCAGCTCCTCCGGGACCTGGGATGAGCAGTTCTTC. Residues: CASSSSGTWDEQFF.

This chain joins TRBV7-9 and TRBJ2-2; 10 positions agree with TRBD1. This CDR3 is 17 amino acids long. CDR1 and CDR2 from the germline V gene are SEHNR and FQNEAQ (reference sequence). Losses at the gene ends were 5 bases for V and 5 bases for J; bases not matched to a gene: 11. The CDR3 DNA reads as TGTGCCAGCAGCGTCCTCCGGGACAGGGGAGATACCGGGGAGCTGTTTTTT. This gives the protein CASSVLRDRGDTGELFF.

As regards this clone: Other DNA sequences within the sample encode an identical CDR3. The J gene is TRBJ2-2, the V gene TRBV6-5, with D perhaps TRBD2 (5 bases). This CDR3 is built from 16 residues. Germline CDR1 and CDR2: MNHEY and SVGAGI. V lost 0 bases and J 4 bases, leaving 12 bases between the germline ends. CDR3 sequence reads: CASSYSTSGSTGELFF. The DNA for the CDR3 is TGTGCCAGCAGTTACTCGACCAGCGGCTCCACCGGGGAGCTGTTTTTT.